The next 26 T cell receptor beta chains were all read from a single sample in a study of regulatory T cells in long-lasting Graves disease (dated by TCRdb to 2020 to 2023). The method was multiplex PCR. For sequencing, an Illumina HiSeq 4000 was employed. To build TCR beta libraries, CDR3 regions were amplified by Arm-PCR using iRepertoire HTBI primers. TCRdb took the public reads, trimmed them with fastp at Q25, ran MiXCR for clone calling and kept in-frame beta chains. CDR3 protein duplicates are merged, each entry listing the most common genes and DNA. In this sample the table shows some 350,000 distinct CDR3 sequences, around 15% of which occur a single time. Together, the top ten hold around 20% of the sample. The time point label on this specimen signifies: newly diagnosed GD, antithyroid drugs for less than 3 months. RNA was extracted from PBMCs in TRIzol for both TCR sequencing and RNA sequencing.

The data also belong to a second study, concerning T cells in Graves' hyperthyroidism and ophthalmopathy.

The sequencing used peripheral blood mononuclear cells (PBMCs), collected at new diagnosis, from a patient treated with antithyroid drugs. The receptors here all came from a woman aged 18-29 years with Graves disease. Donor details come from another sample of the same person, matched by shared clones.

A remark on this clonotype: One junction end does not reproduce the germline sequence, and a read error may be involved. V is TRBV20-1 and J is TRBJ2-1; weak D call: TRBD2 (5 bases). CDR1 DFQATT and CDR2 SNEGSKA come from the germline V gene (reference sequence). The CDR3 runs 14 residues. This CDR3 is CSTSLESSYNEQFF. The CDR3 nucleotides are TGCAGTACTAGTTTGGAGAGCTCCTACAATGAGCAGTTCTTC.

This clonotype was counted ten times or more. This sequence joins TRBV20-1 and TRBJ1-2; possible D gene TRBD1, 5 bases. The CDR3 runs 16 residues. V dropped 0 bases and J dropped 7 bases, with 21 bases sitting between them. CDR1 DFQATT and CDR2 SNEGSKA come from the germline V gene (reference sequence). The DNA for the CDR3 is TGCAGTGCTAGAGAGTTGGGGCGGGATGGTCTGTCTGGCTACACCTTC. As protein: CSARELGRDGLSGYTF.

This clonotype was detected many times. The V gene is TRBV3-1, the J gene TRBJ2-3; 7 nucleotides match TRBD1. Germline V gene data show CDR1 as LGHDT and CDR2 as YNNKEL (reference sequence). The CDR3 length is 15 residues. V was clipped by 1 base and J by 0 bases; unmatched bases: 1. The CDR3 nucleotides read TGTGCCAGCAGCCAAGGGGACAGAAGCACAGATACGCAGTATTTT. Amino acid sequence: CASSQGDRSTDTQYF.

V gene TRBV24-1 combines with J gene TRBJ2-1; 11 nucleotides line up with TRBD2. The CDR3 runs to 13 residues. After removal of 7 bases from V and 8 bases from J, the junction contained 3 bases not matched to a gene. The germline V gene has CDR1 KGHDR and CDR2 SFDVKD. The CDR3: CATRTSGVDEQFF. The DNA for the CDR3 is TGTGCCACCAGGACTAGCGGGGTTGATGAGCAGTTCTTC.

This clonotype has just a few counts. The rearrangement joins TRBV7-8 to TRBJ1-4, with unresolved D. Deletions cut 2 bases from V and 8 bases from J, with 12 bases between. Germline loops: CDR1 SGHVS, CDR2 FQNEAQ. The CDR3 loop spans 14 amino acids. In DNA, the CDR3 is TGTGCCAGCAGCTTAACCCTCCCCCCGGAAAAACTGTTTTTT. Encoded protein: CASSLTLPPEKLFF.

This clonotype was counted ten times or more. The chain uses TRBV3-1 and TRBJ2-4; D call uncertain. Trimming took 4 bases from V and 1 from J, leaving 8 bases between them. Germline values: CDR1 LGHDT, CDR2 YNNKEL (reference sequence). The CDR3 is 14 residues long. Here the CDR3 DNA reads TGTGCCAGCAGCCCCCCTGGGGCCAAAAACATTCAGTACTTC. Amino acid sequence: CASSPPGAKNIQYF. Full variable domain (rest looked up from reference TRBV3-1 and TRBJ2-4): DTAVSQTPKYLVTQMGNDKSIKCEQNLGHDTMYWYKQDSKKFLKIMFSYNNKELIINETVPNRFSPKSPDKAHLNLHINSLELGDSAVYFCASSPPGAKNIQYFGAGTRLSVL.

This clonotype showed up many times. The gene calls are TRBV7-9 and TRBJ2-7; 8 bases fit TRBD1. This CDR3 is built from 15 residues. Germline values: CDR1 SEHNR, CDR2 FQNEAQ (reference sequence). V lost 4 bases and J lost 2; bases outside the gene matches: 7. CDR3 DNA sequence: TGTGCCAGCAGCTCCCGGACAGGGTTCACCTACGAGCAGTACTTC. Translated: CASSSRTGFTYEQYF.

The V call is TRBV2, the J call TRBJ2-7, with 9 bases that match TRBD2. The CDR3 contains 13 residues. J was trimmed by 2 bases and V by 8 bases; bases with no gene match: 4. The germline gives CDR1 SNHLY, CDR2 FYNNEI. CDR3 bases: TGTGCCAGCGGGGGCGGGAGGGCCTACGAGCAGTACTTC. This encodes CASGGGRAYEQYF.

This clonotype was detected ten times or more. This chain joins TRBV28 and TRBJ1-2; 8 nucleotides align to TRBD1. The junction had 7 bases not matched to a gene; V was cut back by 6 bases and J by 4 bases. CDR3 size: 14 residues. Germline V gene sequence: CDR1 MDHEN, CDR2 SYDVKM. CDR3: CASSDLGQGYGYTF. CDR3 in DNA: TGTGCCAGCAGCGACCTCGGACAGGGCTATGGCTACACCTTC.

At least ten counts were recorded for this clonotype. The chain is built from TRBV11-2 and TRBJ2-7; a possible D gene is TRBD2 (6 bases). Germline CDR1 and CDR2: SGHAT and FQNNGV. The CDR3 has 13 residues. V lost 2 bases and J lost 2, with 7 bases in between. CDR3 in amino acids: CASSLRGTYEQYF. The CDR3 region has the DNA TGTGCCAGCAGCTTACGGGGGACCTACGAGCAGTACTTC.

This clonotype was seen many times. The chain combines TRBV29-1 with TRBJ1-1; no definite D call. V shed 7 bases and J shed 3 bases, with 15 bases lying between them. The CDR3 loop spans 13 amino acids. Germline CDR1 reads SQVTM; CDR2 reads ANQGSEA. DNA of the CDR3: TGCAGCGGCCGCTGGGGTCCCGACACTGAAGCTTTCTTT. The encoded protein is CSGRWGPDTEAFF.

This clonotype was detected many times. The chain employs TRBV7-8 and TRBJ2-3; the match to TRBD2 covers 8 bases. The CDR3 has 16 residues. Losses at the gene ends were 4 bases for V and 2 bases for J; bases not matched to a gene: 8. CDR1 is SGHVS and CDR2 is FQNEAQ in the germline V gene. This chain's CDR3 is CASSSGSSGFTDTQYF. The CDR3 nucleotides read TGTGCCAGCAGCTCTGGGTCTAGCGGGTTCACAGATACGCAGTATTTT.

The rearrangement uses TRBV20-1 and TRBJ2-1; D is possibly TRBD2 (5 bases). Trimming took 5 bases from V and 2 from J, leaving 19 bases between them. Germline-derived CDR1 and CDR2 are DFQATT and SNEGSKA (reference sequence). This CDR3 contains 16 residues. This chain's CDR3 is CSALSRTGLTYNEQFF. The CDR3 nucleotides read TGCAGTGCTCTCAGCCGGACCGGACTGACCTACAATGAGCAGTTCTTC.

This clonotype was picked up a small number of times. The chain uses TRBV7-6 and TRBJ2-1; D remains unclear. V was pared by 1 base and J by 10 bases, with 5 bases between. The CDR3 loop spans 11 amino acids. Germline CDR1 reads SGHVS; CDR2 reads FNYEAQ. The CDR3 reads CASSLGQEQFF. As DNA, the CDR3 is TGTGCCAGCAGCTTAGGCCAGGAGCAGTTCTTC.

This clonotype was recorded a few times. J is TRBJ1-2 and V is TRBV10-3, with D uncertain. Trimming left V 4 bases short and J 2 bases short, with 17 bases between. CDR3 size: 16 residues. The V gene's germline CDR1 is ENHRY and CDR2 SYGVKD. The CDR3 sequence is CAISVRQPLLNYGYTF. CDR3 bases: TGTGCCATCAGTGTTCGGCAGCCGTTACTCAACTATGGCTACACCTTC.

This clonotype has at least ten counts. This sequence joins TRBV11-3 and TRBJ2-1; no definite D call. Trimming removed 5 bases from V and 6 bases from J, with 20 bases in between. The CDR3 contains 16 residues. In germline, CDR1 is SGHNT, CDR2 YENEEA. The CDR3 DNA sequence: TGTGCCAGCAGCCCGACTGATGGCCCCAATACCAATGAGCAGTTCTTC. This codes for CASSPTDGPNTNEQFF.

This clonotype appeared many times. V gene TRBV5-1 combines with J gene TRBJ2-3; maybe TRBD2 (5 bases). The CDR3 consists of 14 residues. Germline V gene data show CDR1 as SGHRS and CDR2 as YFSETQ. V lost 2 bases to trimming and J lost 0 bases, with 7 bases between them. The CDR3 nucleotides read TGCGCCAGCAGCTTTAGCGCGAGCACAGATACGCAGTATTTT. The encoded protein is CASSFSASTDTQYF. The complete variable domain, with remaining parts taken from reference TRBV5-1 and TRBJ2-3, reads KAGVTQTPRYLIKTRGQQVTLSCSPISGHRSVSWYQQTPGQGLQFLFEYFSETQRNKGNFPGRFSGRQFSNSRSEMNVSTLELGDSALYLCASSFSASTDTQYFGPGTRLTVL.

This clonotype has at least ten counts. The V call is TRBV20-1, the J call TRBJ1-5; the match to TRBD1 covers 10 bases. With V trimmed by 4 bases and J by 7 bases, 10 bases remained unmatched. The germline gives CDR1 DFQATT, CDR2 SNEGSKA (reference sequence). The CDR3 consists of 15 residues. The chain's CDR3 is CSATFPGQGIQPQHF. The DNA for the CDR3 is TGCAGTGCTACCTTTCCGGGACAGGGGATACAGCCCCAGCATTTT.

This clonotype was counted a few times. This chain connects TRBV7-9 to TRBJ2-2, with 7 bases matching TRBD2. CDR1 SEHNR and CDR2 FQNEAQ come from the germline V gene (reference sequence). V was clipped by 3 bases and J by 3 bases; unmatched bases: 13. The CDR3 has 18 residues. CDR3 sequence: CASSLIGGSRFYTGELFF. In nucleotides, the CDR3 is TGTGCCAGCAGCTTGATCGGGGGGTCTCGGTTTTACACCGGGGAGCTGTTTTTT. Filled out from reference TRBV7-9 and TRBJ2-2, the complete variable domain reads DTGVSQNPRHKITKRGQNVTFRCDPISEHNRLYWYRQTLGQGPEFLTYFQNEAQLEKSRLLSDRFSAERPKGSFSTLEIQRTEQGDSAMYLCASSLIGGSRFYTGELFFGEGSRLTVL.

In this sample, this clonotype turned up many times. One end of the junction does not line up with germline, which may come from a read error. The V and J genes are TRBV2 and TRBJ2-1, with a weak D call TRBD2 (5 bases). The CDR3 runs 12 residues. Germline values: CDR1 SNHLY, CDR2 FYNNEI. The CDR3 reads CASSEARRERFF. The CDR3 DNA reads TGTGCCAGCAGTGAAGCGCGTAGGGAGCGGTTCTTC.

There are many counts of this clonotype. The gene calls are TRBV5-1 and TRBJ2-2; 11 bases map to TRBD2. V shed 6 bases, J shed 0 bases, and the junction held 10 bases outside the gene matches. This CDR3 contains 18 residues. The V gene's germline CDR1 is SGHRS and CDR2 YFSETQ. The CDR3 sequence: CASTNLTSGSTNTGELFF. The CDR3 coding sequence is TGCGCCAGCACTAACCTAACTAGCGGGAGTACGAACACCGGGGAGCTGTTTTTT. Drawing the rest from reference TRBV5-1 and TRBJ2-2, the complete variable domain is KAGVTQTPRYLIKTRGQQVTLSCSPISGHRSVSWYQQTPGQGLQFLFEYFSETQRNKGNFPGRFSGRQFSNSRSEMNVSTLELGDSALYLCASTNLTSGSTNTGELFFGEGSRLTVL.

This clonotype was observed many times. V is TRBV7-2 and J is TRBJ2-7; D tentatively fits TRBD1 or TRBD2 (5 bases each). The CDR3 runs to 16 residues. CDR1 SGHTA and CDR2 FQGNSA come from the germline V gene. Deletions cut 4 bases from V and 1 base from J, with 17 bases between. This CDR3 is CASSSMAWGSSYEQYF. The CDR3 bases are TGTGCCAGCAGCTCCATGGCATGGGGGTCATCCTACGAGCAGTACTTC. The variable domain in full, with the rest retrieved from reference TRBV7-2 and TRBJ2-7, is GAGVSQSPSNKVTEKGKDVELRCDPISGHTALYWYRQSLGQGLEFLIYFQGNSAPDKSGLPSDRFSAERTGGSVSTLTIQRTQQEDSAVYLCASSSMAWGSSYEQYFGPGTRLTVT.

This clonotype was seen many times. The genes are TRBV7-3 and TRBJ2-2; D is unclear. The CDR3 loop spans 15 amino acids. V dropped 0 bases and J dropped 5 bases, with 10 bases sitting between them. The germline CDR1 and CDR2 sequences are SGHTA and FQGTGA. This CDR3 reads CASSLTPDPTGELFF. As DNA, the CDR3 is TGTGCCAGCAGCTTAACCCCCGATCCAACCGGGGAGCTGTTTTTT.

This clonotype showed up many times. V is TRBV12-3 or TRBV12-4 and J is TRBJ2-7; D is uncertain. Between the trimmed V and J ends, which lost 2 bases and 5 bases, there was a span of 10 bases. The CDR3 runs to 13 residues. The CDR3 reads CASSLLGYHEQYF. The CDR3 DNA reads as TGTGCCAGCAGTTTATTGGGGTACCACGAGCAGTACTTC.

CDR3 residues: CASSSDTRDSPYEQYF. In DNA form, the CDR3 reads TGTGCCAGCAGTTCGGATACTAGGGACAGCCCCTACGAGCAGTACTTC. V gene TRBV6-2 or TRBV6-3 combines with J gene TRBJ2-7; TRBD1 matches at 7 bases. With V trimmed by 4 bases and J by 2 bases, 11 bases remained unmatched. Germline V gene lookup returns CDR1 MNHEY and CDR2 SVGEGT. This CDR3 comprises 16 residues.

The V gene is TRBV27, the J gene TRBJ1-3; the D is unclear. Germline V CDR1 and CDR2: MNHEY, SMNVEV (reference sequence). There are 11 residues in the CDR3. Trimming stripped 5 bases from V and 6 bases from J, with 5 bases between. The DNA for the CDR3 is TGTGCCAGCAGTGTTCTAAACACCATATATTTT. Protein product: CASSVLNTIYF.